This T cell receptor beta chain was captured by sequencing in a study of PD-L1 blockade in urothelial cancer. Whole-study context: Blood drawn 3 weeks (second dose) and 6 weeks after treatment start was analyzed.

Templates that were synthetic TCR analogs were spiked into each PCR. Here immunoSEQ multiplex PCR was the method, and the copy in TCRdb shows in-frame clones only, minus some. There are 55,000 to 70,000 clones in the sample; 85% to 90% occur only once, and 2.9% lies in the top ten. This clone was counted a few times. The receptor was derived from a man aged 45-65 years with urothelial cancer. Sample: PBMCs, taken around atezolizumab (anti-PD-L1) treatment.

The CDR3 coding sequence is TGTGCCTGGAGTGTACGGGGTACCACTGAAGCTTTCTTT. It yields the protein CAWSVRGTTEAFF. V usage is TRBV30 and J usage is TRBJ1-1; D ambiguous. The germline V and J ends were trimmed by 0 bases and 4 bases, with 9 bases remaining between them. CDR1 GTSNPN and CDR2 SVGIG come from the germline V gene (reference sequence). The CDR3 is made up of 13 amino acids.